One sample yielded the 15 T cell receptor beta chains listed below, sequenced in a study of CD8+ T cells in alopecia areata. Following RNA extraction, reverse transcription yielded cDNA that acted as the sequencing template. Generated by immunoSEQ multiplex PCR, the TCRdb table keeps only in-frame clones and is missing some. Here the sample spans around 130,000 clones, roughly 54% being singletons. The source material was CD4+ T cells sorted from blood, sampled at week 0. All receptors come from a human donor with alopecia areata.

The chain employs TRBV7-9 and TRBJ1-2; 9 bases line up with TRBD1. Germline V gene data show CDR1 as SEHNR and CDR2 as FQNEAQ (reference sequence). V lost 4 bases to trimming and J lost 3 bases; unmatched junction nucleotides: 3. This CDR3 region has 14 residues. The CDR3 nucleotides read TGTGCCAGCAGCTCCAGGGACAGGGACTATGGCTACACCTTC. The encoded protein is CASSSRDRDYGYTF. The whole variable domain, filled in from reference TRBV7-9 and TRBJ1-2, reads DTGVSQNPRHKITKRGQNVTFRCDPISEHNRLYWYRQTLGQGPEFLTYFQNEAQLEKSRLLSDRFSAERPKGSFSTLEIQRTEQGDSAMYLCASSSRDRDYGYTFGSGTRLTVV.

The chain carries TRBV7-2 and TRBJ2-4; 11 bases align to TRBD2. The CDR3 is 14 amino acids. CDR1 is SGHTA and CDR2 is FQGNSA in the germline V gene. V lost 4 bases and J lost 6; bases outside the gene matches: 2. DNA of the CDR3: TGTGCCAGCAGCTCGCTAGCGGGAGGAAACATTCAGTACTTC. This gives the protein CASSSLAGGNIQYF.

J is TRBJ2-3 and V is TRBV5-1, with 9 bases identical to TRBD1. V lost 3 bases to trimming and J lost 1 base; unmatched junction nucleotides: 3. The CDR3 spans 15 residues. Germline V gives CDR1 SGHRS, CDR2 YFSETQ. DNA of the CDR3: TGCGCCAGCAGCTCGAGGGACAGGGGCACAGATACGCAGTATTTT. Translation gives CASSSRDRGTDTQYF.

This chain connects TRBV6-5 to TRBJ1-2, with a possible D match to TRBD1 (5 bases). The germline CDR1 and CDR2 sequences are MNHEY and SVGAGI. V was trimmed by 0 bases and J by 8 bases, leaving 10 bases between them. This CDR3 region has 13 residues. In DNA form, the CDR3 reads TGTGCCAGCAGTTACTCCGGGACCCTAGGCTACACCTTC. Amino acids: CASSYSGTLGYTF.

This clone was seen only a few times. The chain recombines TRBV13 with TRBJ2-7; 8 positions match TRBD2. CDR1 is PRHDT, CDR2 FYEKMQ, per germline (reference sequence). This CDR3 comprises 16 residues. V was clipped by 4 bases and J by 0 bases; unmatched bases: 8. CDR3 sequence (DNA): TGTGCCAGCAGCTGGCCCGGCGGGAGGAGCTCCTACGAGCAGTACTTC. This sequence encodes CASSWPGGRSSYEQYF.

This chain links TRBV25-1 with TRBJ2-1; TRBD2 aligns across 12 bases. With V trimmed by 7 bases and J by 2 bases, 3 bases remained unmatched. Looked up from germline, CDR1 is MGHDK and CDR2 is SYGVNS. The CDR3 loop spans 15 amino acids. Here the CDR3 DNA reads TGTGCCAGCACTAGGACTAGCGGGACCTACAATGAGCAGTTCTTC. The encoded protein is CASTRTSGTYNEQFF.

J is TRBJ2-3 and V is TRBV9; the match to TRBD2 covers 16 bases. CDR3 size: 19 residues. The V and J ends lost 4 bases and 2 bases, in that order; junction bases with no gene match: 10. Germline CDR1 is SGDLS and CDR2 is YYNGEE. The CDR3: CASSLRPGLAGGDTDTQYF. The CDR3 nucleotides read TGTGCCAGCAGCCTCCGCCCGGGACTAGCGGGGGGGGACACAGATACGCAGTATTTT.

In its sample, this clone was seen a few times. V is TRBV28 and J is TRBJ1-3; D is ambiguous. V lost 6 bases, J lost 0 bases, and 12 bases lay in between. The CDR3 length is 15 residues. Germline V gives CDR1 MDHEN, CDR2 SYDVKM. In nucleotides, the CDR3 is TGTGCCAGCAGCGACGGACTGAACTCTGGAAACACCATATATTTT. Translating gives CASSDGLNSGNTIYF.

Only a few counts were recorded for this clone. V gene TRBV2 combines with J gene TRBJ2-5; 8 bases agree with TRBD2. The CDR3 totals 13 residues. Trimming cost V 6 bases and J 2 bases; bases outside gene matches: 2. Germline CDR1 is SNHLY and CDR2 is FYNNEI. The CDR3 here is CASRVAGQETQYF. CDR3 nucleotides: TGTGCCAGCAGGGTAGCGGGACAAGAGACCCAGTACTTC.

This chain links TRBV2 with TRBJ1-2; maybe TRBD1 (5 bases). The V gene's germline CDR1 is SNHLY and CDR2 FYNNEI. Trimming removed 4 bases at V and 4 bases at J, with 10 bases between. CDR3 length: 13 residues. The CDR3 DNA reads as TGTGCCAGCAGTGCAGGGCAGGTCTATGGCTACACCTTC. It encodes CASSAGQVYGYTF.

This clone was seen a few times. The rearrangement joins TRBV28 to TRBJ1-1; D ambiguous. The CDR3 is 13 amino acids. CDR1 and CDR2 from the germline V gene are MDHEN and SYDVKM. Trimming took 3 bases from V and 4 from J, leaving 9 bases between them. CDR3 in DNA: TGTGCCAGCAGTTTGTCGGGAGTCACTGAAGCTTTCTTT. It codes for CASSLSGVTEAFF.

This clone was observed a handful of times. In DNA, the CDR3 is TGCGCCAGCAGCCAAGCCGTTCAGACTTTCACAGATACGCAGTATTTT. Translation gives CASSQAVQTFTDTQYF. The chain combines TRBV4-1 with TRBJ2-3; D ambiguous. This CDR3 region has 16 residues. The V gene lost 1 base and the J gene lost 2 bases, with 13 bases spanning the gap. Germline V gene data show CDR1 as MGHRA and CDR2 as YSYEKL.

The CDR3 nucleotides read TGTGCCAGCAGGGTTACCGGGACGGCCGCCTACGAGCAGTACTTC. Amino acid sequence: CASRVTGTAAYEQYF. This chain connects TRBV7-2 to TRBJ2-7, with D tentatively TRBD1 or TRBD2 (5 bases each). This CDR3 comprises 15 residues. Germline values: CDR1 SGHTA, CDR2 FQGNSA. V was clipped by 6 bases and J by 2 bases, with 17 bases between them.

This clone was seen only a few times. This rearrangement joins TRBV6-4 to TRBJ1-2; no clear D. The germline V gene has CDR1 MRHNA and CDR2 SNTAGT. The V end was cut by 4 bases, the J end by 4 bases, with 13 bases between. This CDR3 is 14 amino acids long. The CDR3, as DNA: TGTGCCAGCAGTGTCGAGGCGGGCGGCTATGGCTACACCTTC. It yields the protein CASSVEAGGYGYTF.

The chain joins TRBV5-4 to TRBJ1-1; tentatively, D is TRBD1 (5 bases). V was cut by 2 bases and J by 7 bases, with 15 bases left in between. The CDR3 runs to 14 residues. Germline V CDR1 and CDR2: SGHNT, YYREEE (reference sequence). CDR3 bases: TGTGCCAGCAGCTTCCGGGACGGAGCCCGTGAAGCTTTCTTT. This encodes CASSFRDGAREAFF.